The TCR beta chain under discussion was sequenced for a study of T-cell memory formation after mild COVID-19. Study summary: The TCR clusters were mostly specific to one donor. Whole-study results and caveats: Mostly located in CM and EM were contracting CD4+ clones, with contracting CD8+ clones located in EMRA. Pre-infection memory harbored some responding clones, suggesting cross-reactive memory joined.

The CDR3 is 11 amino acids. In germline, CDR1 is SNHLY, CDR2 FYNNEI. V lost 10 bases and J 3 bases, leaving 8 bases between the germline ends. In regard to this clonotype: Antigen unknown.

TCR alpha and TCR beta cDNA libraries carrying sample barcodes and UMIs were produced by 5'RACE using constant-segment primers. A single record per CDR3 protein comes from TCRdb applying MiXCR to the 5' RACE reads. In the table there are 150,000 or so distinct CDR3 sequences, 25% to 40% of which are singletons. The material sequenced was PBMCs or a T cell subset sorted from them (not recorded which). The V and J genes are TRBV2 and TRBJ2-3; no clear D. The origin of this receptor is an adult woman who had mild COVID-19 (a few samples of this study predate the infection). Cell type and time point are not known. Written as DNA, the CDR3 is TGTGCCACCCATACGACAGATACGCAGTATTTT. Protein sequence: CATHTTDTQYF.